This T cell receptor beta chain was retrieved from a study of low-dose radiotherapy and immunotherapy resistance in tumors. The overall study: Doses delivered to Cohort 2 were 1 Gy per fraction every two weeks, amounting to 13 Gy over 26 weeks.

Time point indicated: before trial treatment. Nivolumab, ipilimumab, aspirin, low-dose cyclophosphamide and low-dose radiotherapy were given to donors. The ends were cut back, 6 bases at V and 6 bases at J, with 12 bases in the middle. The CDR3 has 13 residues. Per germline, CDR1 MNHNY and CDR2 SVGAGI (reference sequence). This clonotype was seen repeatedly, ten times or more. Primers targeting TRAV and TRBV primed first-strand cDNA, covering alpha and beta chains. TCRs were amplified for roughly 20 PCR cycles with a constant-region primer and V-primer adapter. mRNA, after isolation, was amplified by in vitro transcription. TCRdb itself ran the reads through MiXCR, one entry per CDR3 protein. The sample yields under 70,000 distinct CDR3 sequences, under 30% seen once.

The source was PBMCs, collected before treatment. V is TRBV6-6 and J is TRBJ2-1; the D is unclear. This TCR was sampled from a male donor with prostate cancer. The CDR3 loop is CASRPREANEQFF. The CDR3 DNA sequence: TGTGCCAGCAGACCCCGAGAGGCCAATGAGCAGTTCTTC.